These 30 T cell receptor beta chains were sequenced from one sample in a study of identical twins. One entry per CDR3 protein, called by TCRdb with MiXCR from the 5' RACE reads. The table shows more than 400,000 distinct CDR3 sequences, with roughly 15% occurring only once. This same sample was also taken into another study, of yellow fever vaccine responses in identical twins.

The sample comprised CD4+ T cells sorted from blood. These receptors originate from a woman under 30 in good health.

The chain couples TRBV10-3 to TRBJ2-3; 7 bases match TRBD2. The V gene end was trimmed by 4 bases and the J gene end by 6 bases; junction bases not matched to a gene: 10. Germline values: CDR1 ENHRY, CDR2 SYGVKD. The length of the CDR3 is 15 residues. CDR3 loop: CAISVSGGGSDTQYF. The DNA of the CDR3 is TGTGCCATCAGTGTATCTGGGGGAGGGTCGGATACGCAGTATTTT.

This clonotype was observed a few times. The rearrangement joins TRBV27 to TRBJ1-2; D might be TRBD1 (6 bases). CDR3 length: 17 residues. CDR1 and CDR2 from the germline V gene are MNHEY and SMNVEV (reference sequence). The ends were cut back, 2 bases at V and 4 bases at J, with 20 bases in the middle. The CDR3 bases are TGTGCCAGCAGTTTACAGCCCACAGGGACATGGCTCTATGGCTACACCTTC. The encoded protein is CASSLQPTGTWLYGYTF.

This clonotype occurred a few times. The gene calls are TRBV20-1 and TRBJ2-1; 10 bases agree with TRBD2. Germline V gene data show CDR1 as DFQATT and CDR2 as SNEGSKA (reference sequence). Trimming cost V 5 bases and J 2 bases; bases outside gene matches: 6. The CDR3 is 15 amino acids. The CDR3 sequence: CSADPSGGAYNEQFF. The CDR3 nucleotides read TGCAGTGCTGATCCGAGCGGGGGGGCCTACAATGAGCAGTTCTTC.

In this sample, this clonotype turned up a few times. The V and J genes are TRBV29-1 and TRBJ1-5; D possibly corresponds to TRBD1 (6 bases). CDR3 length equals 13 residues. Germline V CDR1 and CDR2: SQVTM, ANQGSEA. Between the trimmed V and J ends, which lost 4 bases and 7 bases, there was a span of 14 bases. The CDR3 nucleotides read TGCAGCGTTGGAGAAGGGGGTCTGCAGCCCCAGCATTTT. The encoded protein is CSVGEGGLQPQHF.

This clonotype was observed many times. The chain employs TRBV12-3 or TRBV12-4 and TRBJ2-7; 9 nucleotides agree with TRBD2. V shed 1 base, J shed 1 base, and the junction held 2 bases outside the gene matches. CDR3 size: 15 residues. In DNA, the CDR3 is TGTGCCAGCAGTTTAGAAGCGGGGGGATCCTACGAGCAGTACTTC. Its translation is CASSLEAGGSYEQYF.

This clonotype was detected ten times or more. This chain connects TRBV29-1 to TRBJ2-7, with 10 bases identical to TRBD2. With 4 bases clipped from V and 0 bases from J, the junction kept 3 bases outside the gene matches. Germline V CDR1 and CDR2: SQVTM, ANQGSEA. The CDR3 has 14 residues. CDR3 in amino acids: CSVGGTSASYEQYF. The CDR3, as DNA: TGCAGCGTTGGAGGGACTAGCGCCTCCTACGAGCAGTACTTC.

J is TRBJ2-2 and V is TRBV5-1, with a tentative D call TRBD2 (5 bases). CDR3 size: 14 residues. Trimming took 6 bases from V and 7 from J, leaving 16 bases between them. Germline assignment: CDR1 SGHRS and CDR2 YFSETQ. Written as DNA, the CDR3 is TGCGCCAGCACTAGCACTGGAGGAAGCGGGGAGCTGTTTTTT. This encodes CASTSTGGSGELFF.

DNA for the CDR3: TGCGCCAGCAGCTTGGATGGCAGCTGGAGCCTTAGCTCTGGGGCCAACGTCCTGACTTTC. It translates to CASSLDGSWSLSSGANVLTF. The V and J genes are TRBV5-1 and TRBJ2-6; D unresolved. Trimming shortened V by 0 bases and J by 0 bases, and 19 bases separated the two germline ends. The CDR3 is 20 amino acids. The germline V gene has CDR1 SGHRS and CDR2 YFSETQ.

This clonotype was counted between two and nine times. The J gene is TRBJ1-5, the V gene TRBV29-1; TRBD1 is a possible D gene (6 bases). The V gene lost 6 bases and the J gene lost 1 base, with 13 bases spanning the gap. From germline, CDR1 is SQVTM and CDR2 ANQGSEA. The CDR3 loop spans 14 amino acids. The DNA for the CDR3 is TGCAGCGTAACGACCGGGGGCAGCAATCAGCCCCAGCATTTT. Amino acids: CSVTTGGSNQPQHF.

This clonotype was counted only a few times. The chain carries TRBV5-1 and TRBJ1-4; TRBD1 might be the D (6 bases). Germline V CDR1 and CDR2: SGHRS, YFSETQ. CDR3 length: 16 amino acids. The ends were cut back, 4 bases at V and 2 bases at J, with 15 bases in the middle. In DNA form, the CDR3 reads TGCGCCAGCAGCCTCGGACAGTTGGGCACTAATGAAAAACTGTTTTTT. Translating gives CASSLGQLGTNEKLFF. The full variable domain, its missing parts supplied by reference TRBV5-1 and TRBJ1-4, is KAGVTQTPRYLIKTRGQQVTLSCSPISGHRSVSWYQQTPGQGLQFLFEYFSETQRNKGNFPGRFSGRQFSNSRSEMNVSTLELGDSALYLCASSLGQLGTNEKLFFGSGTQLSVL.

The genes are TRBV2 and TRBJ1-2; D call uncertain. CDR1 is SNHLY, CDR2 FYNNEI, per germline. V gave up 2 bases and J gave up 2 bases, with 12 bases separating them. This CDR3 region has 15 residues. The CDR3, as DNA: TGTGCCAGCAGTGAACGGTTGGGTTTGAACTATGGCTACACCTTC. This codes for CASSERLGLNYGYTF.

V gene TRBV5-1 combines with J gene TRBJ2-7; possible D gene TRBD1, 6 bases. Germline lookup yields CDR1 SGHRS and CDR2 YFSETQ. V was clipped by 5 bases and J by 7 bases, with 13 bases between them. The CDR3 extends over 12 amino acids. The CDR3 here is CASRDYRGEQYF. The CDR3 region has the DNA TGCGCCAGCAGAGACTATAGGGGGGAGCAGTACTTC.

The CDR3 DNA is TGTGCCAGCAGTCCCGACACCGACCTGCTGGATACGCAGTATTTT. Translated, it gives CASSPDTDLLDTQYF. The chain uses TRBV5-6 and TRBJ2-3; D not resolved. Germline loops: CDR1 SGHDT, CDR2 YYEEEE. With 5 bases removed from V and 6 bases from J, the gap between germline ends came to 19 bases. The CDR3 loop spans 15 amino acids. The full variable domain, in which reference TRBV5-6 and TRBJ2-3 provide the parts outside the CDR3, is DAGVTQSPTHLIKTRGQQVTLRCSPKSGHDTVSWYQQALGQGPQFIFQYYEEEERQRGNFPDRFSGHQFPNYSSELNVNALLLGDSALYLCASSPDTDLLDTQYFGPGTRLTVL.

This clonotype was counted at least ten times. The J gene is TRBJ2-3, the V gene TRBV12-3 or TRBV12-4; D gene unclear. Trimming cost V 6 bases and J 3 bases, with 7 bases left between them. This CDR3 has 12 residues. The CDR3 loop is CASSPTTDTQYF. For the CDR3, the DNA is TGTGCCAGCAGCCCGACAACAGATACGCAGTATTTT.

The V gene is TRBV5-6, the J gene TRBJ2-5, with D possibly TRBD2 on 5 matching bases. The CDR3 totals 16 residues. Germline V CDR1 and CDR2: SGHDT, YYEEEE. V shed 4 bases and J shed 5 bases, with 21 bases lying between them. DNA of the CDR3: TGTGCCAGCAGCGTAGGGTCTAGCATGATCCGGGAGACCCAGTACTTC. Translated, it gives CASSVGSSMIRETQYF.

The chain links TRBV5-6 to TRBJ2-1; 11 nucleotides line up with TRBD2. The CDR3 has 17 amino acids. V was clipped by 1 base and J by 4 bases; unmatched bases: 7. Germline loops: CDR1 SGHDT, CDR2 YYEEEE. CDR3 protein: CASSLRLTSGRYNEQFF. The CDR3 bases are TGTGCCAGCAGCTTGAGGCTAACTAGCGGGAGATACAATGAGCAGTTCTTC.

This clonotype appeared a few times. The rearrangement joins TRBV28 to TRBJ1-2, with TRBD1 matching over 11 bases. The CDR3 extends over 15 amino acids. With V trimmed by 8 bases and J by 6 bases, 11 bases remained unmatched. Germline V gene lookup returns CDR1 MDHEN and CDR2 SYDVKM. Here the CDR3 reads CASAPRDRGAHGYTF. The CDR3 DNA sequence: TGTGCCAGCGCTCCTCGGGACAGGGGGGCGCATGGCTACACCTTC.

This clonotype was found a few times. J is TRBJ2-4 and V is TRBV20-1; possible D gene TRBD2, 5 bases. The CDR3 length is 16 residues. The germline gives CDR1 DFQATT, CDR2 SNEGSKA (reference sequence). The V and J ends lost 0 bases and 3 bases respectively, with 15 bases between them. The CDR3 reads CSARDTLGDSKNIQYF. CDR3 DNA: TGCAGTGCTAGAGATACCCTGGGAGATAGCAAAAACATTCAGTACTTC.

The gene calls are TRBV6-2 or TRBV6-3 and TRBJ2-1; D may be TRBD1 or TRBD2 (5 bases each). Germline CDR1 MNHEY, CDR2 SVGEGT. Trimming stripped 6 bases from V and 4 bases from J, with 16 bases between. This CDR3 has 15 residues. This CDR3 reads CASSRRDGSYNEQFF. The CDR3 region has the DNA TGTGCCAGCAGCCGTCGGGACGGATCTTACAATGAGCAGTTCTTC.

This clonotype was seen more than once but under ten times. The chain is built from TRBV2 and TRBJ2-4, with D perhaps TRBD2 (5 bases). The CDR3 is 14 amino acids. Germline lookup yields CDR1 SNHLY and CDR2 FYNNEI. Trimming removed 6 bases at V and 4 bases at J, with 13 bases between. CDR3 amino acids: CASRGLATKNIQYF. CDR3 DNA sequence: TGTGCCAGCAGAGGCCTAGCCACAAAAAACATTCAGTACTTC.

This clonotype was detected a few times. The chain employs TRBV20-1 and TRBJ2-1; D remains ambiguous. Trimming removed 2 bases from V and 5 bases from J, with 4 bases in between. The CDR3 consists of 11 residues. Per the germline V gene, CDR1 is DFQATT and CDR2 is SNEGSKA (reference sequence). The CDR3 DNA reads TGCAGTGCTAGACCAGACAATGAGCAGTTCTTC. This codes for CSARPDNEQFF.

This clonotype turned up a few times. The chain recombines TRBV3-1 with TRBJ2-5; D not resolved. Looked up from germline, CDR1 is LGHDT and CDR2 is YNNKEL (reference sequence). The CDR3 is made up of 14 amino acids. V lost 5 bases and J 5 bases, leaving 15 bases between the germline ends. CDR3 region: CASSKSWASETQYF. The CDR3 nucleotides are TGTGCCAGCAGCAAGAGCTGGGCGTCGGAGACCCAGTACTTC.

A few counts support this clonotype. This chain connects TRBV14 to TRBJ2-7; D is unresolved. The germline CDR1 and CDR2 sequences are SGHDN and FVKESK. V was cut by 4 bases and J by 0 bases, with 10 bases left in between. This CDR3 has 14 amino acids. CDR3 nucleotide sequence: TGTGCCAGCAGCCTCCCCCAGAGCTCCTACGAGCAGTACTTC. Protein product: CASSLPQSSYEQYF.

CDR3 protein: CSAWGLAGHNEQFF. The CDR3 coding sequence is TGCAGTGCTTGGGGACTAGCGGGCCACAATGAGCAGTTCTTC. This chain uses TRBV20-1 with TRBJ2-1, with TRBD2 matching over 12 bases. The CDR3 totals 14 residues. Trimming at V came to 5 bases and at J to 5 bases, leaving 4 bases not matched to a gene. Germline CDR1 and CDR2: DFQATT and SNEGSKA (reference sequence).

This clonotype was seen a few times. The V gene is TRBV6-1, the J gene TRBJ1-5; 8 positions match TRBD1. This CDR3 contains 15 residues. V lost 5 bases to trimming and J lost 2 bases; unmatched junction nucleotides: 5. Germline values: CDR1 MNHNS, CDR2 SASEGT. The CDR3, as DNA: TGTGCCAGCAGTCAGGACAGGGAGGGCAATCAGCCCCAGCATTTT. This sequence encodes CASSQDREGNQPQHF.

This clonotype came up a few times. The rearrangement links TRBV5-1 to TRBJ2-7, with TRBD2 identical over 8 bases. Germline V gives CDR1 SGHRS, CDR2 YFSETQ. V trimming: 0 bases; J trimming: 3 bases; junction bases outside the gene matches: 5. There are 15 residues in the CDR3. The CDR3 here is CASSLGQRGNYEQYV. The DNA for the CDR3 is TGCGCCAGCAGCTTGGGACAGCGGGGGAACTACGAGCAGTACGTC.

There are many counts of this clonotype. The chain has TRBV29-1 and TRBJ2-1; perhaps TRBD2 as D (5 bases). Germline V gene lookup returns CDR1 SQVTM and CDR2 ANQGSEA. V lost 1 base, J lost 6 bases, and 7 bases lay in between. The CDR3 extends over 12 amino acids. The CDR3 sequence is CSVEGAGNEQFF. The DNA for the CDR3 is TGCAGCGTTGAAGGGGCGGGCAATGAGCAGTTCTTC.

The V call is TRBV3-1, the J call TRBJ2-7; no clear D. Germline CDR1 and CDR2: LGHDT and YNNKEL (reference sequence). The CDR3 consists of 14 residues. Trimming left V 4 bases short and J 12 bases short, with 22 bases between. The DNA for the CDR3 is TGTGCCAGCAGCCGCAGTGGAAACATGGCGCTCGTGTACTTC. Its protein is CASSRSGNMALVYF.

The chain recombines TRBV4-1 with TRBJ2-2; D assignment may be TRBD1 or TRBD2 (5 bases each). The CDR3 covers 17 residues. From germline, CDR1 is MGHRA and CDR2 YSYEKL. V lost 3 bases and J 1 base, leaving 15 bases between the germline ends. In nucleotides, the CDR3 is TGCGCCAGCAGCCACTATGGGGCGGGCAAGAACACCGGGGAGCTGTTTTTT. This encodes CASSHYGAGKNTGELFF.

The table lists this clonotype with a few counts. The CDR3 DNA reads as TGTGCCAGCAGTGATCTACACAAGTCTTCCAATGAGCAGTTCTTC. Protein sequence: CASSDLHKSSNEQFF. V usage is TRBV6-4 and J usage is TRBJ2-1, with D hard to call. V gave up 3 bases and J gave up 6 bases, with 15 bases separating them. CDR3 length equals 15 residues. Germline V gives CDR1 MRHNA, CDR2 SNTAGT.